This TCR beta chain was captured in a study of radiation and T cells in renal cell carcinoma (dated by TCRdb to the early 2020s). With respect to the entire study: In total, about 53 samples, comprising 26 tumors and some 27 peripheral blood samples, were subjected to TCR beta sequencing. Across all 50 or so samples, 4,016,671 unique CDR3 nucleotide sequences, encoding 2,658,974 unique CDR3 amino acid sequences, were identified.

TCR beta libraries were generated from genomic DNA with the immunoSEQ kit, following the manufacturer's recommendations. For library preparation, a first multiplex PCR was performed with proprietary primers, followed by a second PCR in which unique barcodes were added, and bead cleanups were performed after each round. A positive control reaction and a negative control reaction, both provided in the kit, were run with every batch of samples. The final libraries were assessed on an Agilent 4200 TapeStation D1000 ScreenTape, pooled by volume, and quantified by qPCR. Sequencing was performed on an Illumina NextSeq500 with a MidOutput 150-cycle cartridge, and 156 Read1 and 15 Index1 cycles were run with kit custom primers. The pooled library was loaded at roughly 1 pM, and roughly 20% PhiX control was spiked in. Processing in the source paper ran as follows. The vendor-processed data were analyzed in R, and a clonotype was defined as all T cells that share the same CDR3 nucleotide sequence. For clone abundance analyses, frequencies were normalized to the 10,000 most abundant clones per sample. Public T cell clones, which averaged fewer than five per sample, were excluded before analysis. Dominant motifs were analyzed with ImmunoMap using the PAM10 matrix, a gap penalty of 30, and a homology threshold of 0.3, and motifs with a cumulative frequency of at least 0.01 were considered dominant. TCRdb took over this immuneACCESS table, retaining in-frame rearrangements with V and J assigned. Such tables are incomplete; in checked studies, under half of the missing clones stem from an unresolved V gene, and the remainder is unexplained. The V and J calls and clone size are taken from that table; D and trimming were inferred from the DNA. In this sample the table shows 13,000 to 15,000 clones, roughly three fifths of which occur a single time. The top ten constitute over 10% of the sample.

Study-level results and caveats: Because only small tumor regions of approximately 1 g were available, intratumoral heterogeneity was not captured. Higher TCR clonality was observed in irradiated tumors than in controls, with an average of approximately 50% of the repertoire accounted for by the top 100 clonotypes, compared with around 40% in nephrectomy-only tumors. Irradiated tumors contained more dominant CDR3 motifs, and these motifs occupied a larger share of the repertoire than in control tumors. With a single-armed trial design, the study had no way to address how radiation dose or scheduling affects the TCR repertoire.

Ends trimmed: V by 4 bases, J by 5 bases; bases unmatched to a gene: 16. From a lookup of the germline V gene (reference sequence), CDR1 and CDR2 are SGHKS and YYEKEE. Taken from cysteine to phenylalanine, the CDR3 has 17 residues. Of all the DNA, just the CDR3 is kept, 51 bases in frame from base 1. Turning to this clone: Which antigen it targets is not known. No base quality values were provided; no much bigger clone lies one nucleotide off.

Taken with the paper, the label for time point translates to: tumor resected at nephrectomy. Interpreted using the paper, the treatment or condition label stands for: treatment-naive control, cytoreductive nephrectomy. Control tumors came from treatment-naive renal cell carcinoma patients who underwent cytoreductive nephrectomy without prior radiation. Every patient had renal cell carcinoma of clear cell pathology. Control tumors used for TCR sequencing were obtained from a few females and ten or so males (median age 57 years, range roughly 40 to 82) and were resected from about 2010 to 2015. Tumors were dissociated mechanically, digested with collagenase/hyaluronidase at 37 degrees C, processed in gentleMACS C tubes, and stored in liquid nitrogen. Genomic DNA for TCR sequencing was prepared using the QIAamp DNA Blood Mini Kit (Qiagen). Samples were included in the analyses only if all quality control checks were passed.

The sample in question was tumor tissue, obtained from a patient whose treatment was nephrectomy without radiotherapy. The V and J genes are TRBV5-5 and TRBJ1-1; 8 junctional bases match TRBD1. The sequence derives from a man between 50 and 59 years old with renal cell carcinoma. The nucleotide sequence reads TGTGCCAGCAGCCGTAACTTACCAGGACAGGGAGCAACTGAAGCTTTCTTT. This sequence encodes CASSRNLPGQGATEAFF.